This TCR beta chain is from a study of blood T cells in healthy people across ages. Study summary: Template switching picked up about one barcoded beta molecule for each two T cells.

The V end was cut by 5 bases, the J end by 2 bases, with 16 bases between. There are 16 residues in the CDR3. Germline V gene data show CDR1 as MNHEY and CDR2 as SMNVEV (reference sequence). It was with a sample-barcoded 5' primer and a J-beta primer mix that a second PCR of roughly 7 to 12 cycles was run. A template-switch adaptor with 12 random nucleotides tagged each cDNA molecule. From the 5' RACE reads, TCRdb called clonotypes with MiXCR, one entry per CDR3 protein. Of roughly 800,000 distinct CDR3 sequences listed, 55% to 75% are singletons. The sample taken for sequencing was blood. This chain links TRBV27 with TRBJ1-5, with D perhaps matching TRBD1 (5 bases). The source of this sequence is a man aged 30 to 45 in good health. The CDR3 sequence: CASSPRLGVGNQPQHF. The CDR3 nucleotides read TGTGCCAGCAGTCCCCGCCTAGGGGTTGGCAATCAGCCCCAGCATTTT.